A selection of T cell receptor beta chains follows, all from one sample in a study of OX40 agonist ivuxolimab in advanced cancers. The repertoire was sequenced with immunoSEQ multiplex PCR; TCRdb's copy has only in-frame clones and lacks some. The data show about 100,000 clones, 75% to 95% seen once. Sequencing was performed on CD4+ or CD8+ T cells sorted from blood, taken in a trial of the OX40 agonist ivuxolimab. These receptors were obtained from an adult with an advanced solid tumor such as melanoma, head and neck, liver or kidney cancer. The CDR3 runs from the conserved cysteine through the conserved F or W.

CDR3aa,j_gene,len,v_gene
CASSIGRGPPGELFF,TRBJ2-2,15,TRBV19
CASEVKAEAFF,TRBJ1-1,11,TRBV2
CASSLAMGYEQFF,TRBJ2-1,13,TRBV11-1
CASSLALLNNEQFF,TRBJ2-1,14,TRBV6-1
CASSELVSSAGYTF,TRBJ1-2,14,TRBV6-1
CASSLQTSVTDTQYF,TRBJ2-3,15,TRBV7-2
CASSQVVGRSDTQYF,TRBJ2-3,15,TRBV4-2
CASSQDSYGYTF,TRBJ1-2,12,TRBV18
CASSQGQGGQPQHF,TRBJ1-5,14,TRBV23-1
CASSFRETANNEQFF,TRBJ2-1,15,TRBV5-1
CASSPQGEGEQYF,TRBJ2-7,13,TRBV7-2
CATSRVSGYEQYF,TRBJ2-7,13,TRBV15
CASSVAWPDTQYF,TRBJ2-3,13,TRBV9
CASSITSGRDHEQFF,TRBJ2-1,15,TRBV18